This TCR beta chain originates from a study of blood T cell repertoires in COVID-19. In the study overall: Both acute and convalescent COVID-19 samples were obtained from the United States, Italy and Spain. The cDNA or gDNA used as material had been derived from T cells, B-cell-depleted T cells, or PBMCs.

V dropped 5 bases and J dropped 0; count of bases not matched to a gene: 5. The germline CDR1 and CDR2 sequences are PRHDT and FYEKMQ (reference sequence). This CDR3 is built from 15 residues. Original analysis: Reference gene primer amplification gave estimated nucleated cell counts. Sequencing was performed with immunoSEQ multiplex PCR; in TCRdb, only in-frame clones are kept and a portion is missing. V and J calls plus clone size are reproduced from that table; the DNA served to infer D and trimming. The sample consists of fewer than 500,000 clones, approximately 87% of them appearing once. Self-reported history from a screening survey and questionnaire set each donor's cohort.

The source is a woman under 40 with acute COVID-19. Sequenced input: PBMCs or T cells enriched from blood (not recorded which). The rearrangement joins TRBV13 to TRBJ2-3; 7 positions agree with TRBD2. CDR3 in amino acids: CASSLKAGSTDTQYF. For the CDR3, the DNA is TGTGCCAGCAGCCTCAAAGCGGGGAGCACAGATACGCAGTATTTT.